Presented here are 17 T cell receptor beta chains from one specimen sequenced in a study of blood T cell repertoires in COVID-19 (dated by TCRdb to 2019 to 2021). The library was obtained by the immunoSEQ multiplex PCR assay. TCRdb took over this immuneACCESS table, retaining in-frame rearrangements with V and J assigned. Such tables are incomplete; in checked studies, under half of the missing clones stem from an unresolved V gene, and the remainder is unexplained. Here the sample has tens of thousands of clones; around 83% occur a single time. Together, the top ten hold around 4.6% of the sample. Sequencing input: peripheral blood. These receptors all stem from a man aged 55 to 70 with acute or convalescent COVID-19.

This CDR3 reads CAWSESWLRNTEAFF. CDR3 DNA sequence: TGTGCCTGGAGTGAAAGCTGGTTGAGGAACACTGAAGCTTTCTTT. The chain is built from TRBV30 and TRBJ1-1; D is unresolved. The CDR3 consists of 15 residues. Germline V lookup: CDR1 GTSNPN, CDR2 SVGIG (reference sequence). Trimming took 1 base from V and 1 from J, leaving 13 bases between them. Full variable domain (remainder filled in from reference TRBV30 and TRBJ1-1): SQTIHQWPATLVQPVGSPLSLECTVEGTSNPNLYWYRQAAGRGLQLLFYSVGIGQISSEVPQNLSASRPQDRQFILSSKKLLLSDSGFYLCAWSESWLRNTEAFFGQGTRLTVV.

The V and J genes are TRBV6-5 and TRBJ2-7, with 10 bases matching TRBD1. The CDR3 contains 15 residues. Germline values: CDR1 MNHEY, CDR2 SVGAGI. The J segment lost 3 bases and the V segment lost 6 bases, leaving 8 bases of the junction unmatched. The CDR3 spells CASSPDRGLIYEQYF. CDR3 bases: TGTGCCAGCAGCCCAGACAGGGGGCTTATCTACGAGCAGTACTTC.

The chain recombines TRBV15 with TRBJ2-1, with a tentative D call TRBD2 (7 bases). Trimming cost V 6 bases and J 9 bases, with 21 bases left between them. Germline V gene lookup returns CDR1 LNHNV and CDR2 YYDKDF (reference sequence). The CDR3 extends over 15 amino acids. The CDR3 DNA reads TGTGCCACCAGGTCATGGGGGGGCGCGACGGGTGAGCAGTTCTTC. Translated: CATRSWGGATGEQFF.

This clone was seen a handful of times. The CDR3 DNA follows: TGTGCCAGCAGCTTAATGCGCGGGGGCCTTAACTATGGCTACACCTTC. Translating gives CASSLMRGGLNYGYTF. The gene calls are TRBV7-9 and TRBJ1-2, with D possibly TRBD1 on 6 matching bases. This CDR3 spans 16 amino acids. In germline, CDR1 is SEHNR, CDR2 FQNEAQ (reference sequence). The V and J ends lost 2 bases and 1 base respectively, with 14 bases between them.

This clone was picked up a small number of times. The rearrangement links TRBV2 to TRBJ1-3, with D unresolved. From germline, CDR1 is SNHLY and CDR2 FYNNEI. V dropped 2 bases and J dropped 7 bases, with 6 bases sitting between them. This CDR3 contains 12 residues. In DNA, the CDR3 is TGTGCCAGCAGTGAACAGGCCAACACCATATATTTT. Protein product: CASSEQANTIYF.

Here the CDR3 DNA reads TGCGCCAGCAGCTTTGGGGCCGGGGGGTACGAGCAGTACTTC. Its translation is CASSFGAGGYEQYF. J is TRBJ2-7 and V is TRBV5-1; the match to TRBD2 covers 7 bases. There are 14 residues in the CDR3. CDR1 and CDR2 (germline): SGHRS, YFSETQ. J was trimmed by 4 bases and V by 2 bases; bases with no gene match: 6.

The chain has TRBV4-2 and TRBJ1-1, with D tentatively TRBD1 (6 bases). This CDR3 has 13 amino acids. Between the trimmed V and J ends, which lost 3 bases and 1 base, there was a span of 6 bases. Germline V gives CDR1 LGHNA, CDR2 YNFKEQ. The CDR3 DNA reads TGTGCCAGCAGCCAGGACAGGAACACTGAAGCTTTCTTT. It specifies CASSQDRNTEAFF.

The gene calls are TRBV2 and TRBJ1-1; D perhaps matches TRBD1 (6 bases). CDR1 and CDR2 from the germline V gene are SNHLY and FYNNEI. V was trimmed by 2 bases and J by 8 bases, leaving 9 bases between them. The CDR3 totals 12 residues. CDR3 region: CASSEQGYEAFF. DNA of the CDR3: TGTGCCAGCAGTGAACAGGGGTACGAAGCTTTCTTT.

The CDR3 spells CSWLANPHNEQFF. CDR3 bases: TGCAGTTGGTTGGCCAACCCCCACAATGAGCAGTTCTTC. V gene TRBV29-1 combines with J gene TRBJ2-1, with D hard to call. The CDR3 extends over 13 amino acids. The V gene's germline CDR1 is SQVTM and CDR2 ANQGSEA.

The V gene is TRBV4-2, the J gene TRBJ1-2, with 7 bases lining up with TRBD1. Germline V gene data show CDR1 as LGHNA and CDR2 as YNFKEQ. Trimming at V came to 0 bases and at J to 8 bases, leaving 12 bases not matched to a gene. CDR3 length: 16 amino acids. The CDR3 region is CASSQDRQGLLSGYTF. In DNA form, the CDR3 reads TGTGCCAGCAGCCAAGATCGACAGGGCCTATTGTCCGGCTACACCTTC.

The V gene is TRBV28, the J gene TRBJ1-5; TRBD1 might be the D (5 bases). V was pared by 4 bases and J by 1 base, with 11 bases between. Germline-derived CDR1 and CDR2 are MDHEN and SYDVKM. This CDR3 comprises 15 residues. The CDR3 reads CASSWGGGSNQPQHF. CDR3 DNA sequence: TGTGCCAGCAGTTGGGGCGGGGGGAGCAATCAGCCCCAGCATTTT.

The chain employs TRBV19 and TRBJ2-6; 7 positions match TRBD2. The CDR3 spans 15 residues. CDR1 and CDR2 (germline): LNHDA, SQIVND (reference sequence). The V segment lost 6 bases and the J segment 3 bases; nucleotides outside the gene matches: 5. The CDR3 reads CASSRGGNGANVLTF. CDR3 DNA: TGTGCCAGTAGCCGCGGGGGTAATGGGGCCAACGTCCTGACTTTC.

The chain carries TRBV27 and TRBJ1-4, with TRBD1 identical over 11 bases. Germline lookup yields CDR1 MNHEY and CDR2 SMNVEV (reference sequence). Trimming cost V 8 bases and J 10 bases; bases outside gene matches: 3. CDR3 length: 12 residues. CDR3 in amino acids: CASRGQGGKLFF. In nucleotides, the CDR3 is TGTGCCAGCCGGGGACAGGGGGGAAAACTGTTTTTT.

This clone was recorded only once. The chain is built from TRBV2 and TRBJ2-3; 10 nucleotides agree with TRBD2. This CDR3 has 15 amino acids. Germline values: CDR1 SNHLY, CDR2 FYNNEI. J gave up 2 bases and V 6 bases, and 5 bases lay outside the gene matches. CDR3 residues: CASRGGLAATDTQYF. DNA for the CDR3: TGTGCCAGCAGGGGTGGACTAGCGGCCACAGATACGCAGTATTTT.

This clone has more than one count but fewer than ten. This chain connects TRBV29-1 to TRBJ2-5; possibly TRBD2 for D (5 bases). Between the trimmed V and J ends, which lost 7 bases and 5 bases, there was a span of 17 bases. The CDR3 totals 13 residues. CDR1 and CDR2 from the germline V gene are SQVTM and ANQGSEA. CDR3 nucleotide sequence: TGCAGCGCCTGGGTGTGGTCGGGGGAGACCCAGTACTTC. Residues: CSAWVWSGETQYF.

The chain is built from TRBV5-4 and TRBJ2-2; the D gene is possibly TRBD1 (6 bases). CDR1 is SGHNT, CDR2 YYREEE, per germline (reference sequence). Trimming cost V 3 bases and J 3 bases, with 15 bases left between them. This CDR3 contains 16 residues. The CDR3 DNA reads TGTGCCAGCAGCTCGCTTAGGGCAGGGGACACCGGGGAGCTGTTTTTT. Its protein is CASSSLRAGDTGELFF. Full variable domain (outside the CDR3, taken from reference TRBV5-4 and TRBJ2-2): ETGVTQSPTHLIKTRGQQVTLRCSSQSGHNTVSWYQQALGQGPQFIFQYYREEENGRGNFPPRFSGLQFPNYSSELNVNALELDDSALYLCASSSLRAGDTGELFFGEGSRLTVL.

The chain links TRBV3-1 (or the pseudogene TRBV3-2) to TRBJ2-6; no firm D call. The length of the CDR3 is 17 residues. Germline values: CDR1 LGHDT, CDR2 YNNKEL (reference sequence). V was shortened by 1 base and J by 0 bases, with 10 bases between the two germline ends. The CDR3 sequence: CASSQVAGPSGANVLTF. In nucleotides, the CDR3 is TGTGCCAGCAGCCAAGTGGCAGGTCCCTCTGGGGCCAACGTCCTGACTTTC.